This T cell receptor (beta chain) was documented in a study of cytomegalovirus exposure and HLA in healthy donors. Study-wide findings and caveats: Across donors, sequencing depth was assumed by presence/absence analyses to be roughly uniform. Listed as cytomegalovirus-associated were 164 TCR beta chains.

Primers: 60 Vbeta forward and 13 Jbeta reverse. Method: immunoSEQ multiplex PCR; TCRdb's copy keeps in-frame clones and lacks some. The table includes 90,000 to 110,000 clones, about 13% detected once. In germline, CDR1 is SQVTM, CDR2 ANQGSEA. CDR3 length equals 13 residues. The V and J ends lost 7 bases and 8 bases, in that order; junction bases with no gene match: 5. A few counts support this clone. Its antigen is unknown. This TCR was recovered from a man aged 40-49 years in good health and CMV-seropositive. The chain joins TRBV29-1 to TRBJ2-1; TRBD2 matches 13 bases. Material: PBMCs. CDR3 nucleotide sequence: TGCAGCGGTAGGACTAGCGGGAGCTATGAGCAGTTCTTC. It encodes CSGRTSGSYEQFF.